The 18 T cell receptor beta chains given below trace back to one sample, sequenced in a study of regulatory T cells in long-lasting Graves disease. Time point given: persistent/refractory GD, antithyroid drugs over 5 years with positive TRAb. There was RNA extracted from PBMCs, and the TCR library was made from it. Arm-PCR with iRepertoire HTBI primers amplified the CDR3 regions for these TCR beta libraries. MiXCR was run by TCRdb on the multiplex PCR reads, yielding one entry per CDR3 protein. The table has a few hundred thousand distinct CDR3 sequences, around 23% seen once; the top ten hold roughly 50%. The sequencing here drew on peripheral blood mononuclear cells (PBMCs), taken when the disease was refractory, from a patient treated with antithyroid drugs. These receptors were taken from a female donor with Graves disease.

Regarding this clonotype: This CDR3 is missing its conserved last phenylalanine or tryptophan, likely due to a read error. Here the CDR3 DNA reads TGTGCCAGCAGTCCACAATTGGGATATGGCTACACCCTC. Translated, it gives CASSPQLGYGYTL. The chain employs TRBV28 and TRBJ1-2; no clear D. The ends were cut back, 5 bases at V and 5 bases at J, with 12 bases in the middle. Germline CDR1 reads MDHEN; CDR2 reads SYDVKM. This CDR3 contains 13 residues.

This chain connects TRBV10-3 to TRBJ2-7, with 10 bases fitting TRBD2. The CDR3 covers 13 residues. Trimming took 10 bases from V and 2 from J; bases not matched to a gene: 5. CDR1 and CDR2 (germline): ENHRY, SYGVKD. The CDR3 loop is CATGAGGPYEQYF. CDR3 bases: TGTGCCACCGGAGCGGGAGGGCCCTACGAGCAGTACTTC.

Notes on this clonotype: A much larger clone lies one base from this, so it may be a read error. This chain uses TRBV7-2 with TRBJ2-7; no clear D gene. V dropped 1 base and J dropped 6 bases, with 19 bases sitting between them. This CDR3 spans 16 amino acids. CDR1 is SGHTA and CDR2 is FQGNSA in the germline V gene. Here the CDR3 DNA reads TGTGCCAGCAGCTTAGGCGGTGGTCTAGTGGGGATCGAGCAGTACTTC. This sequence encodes CASSLGGGLVGIEQYF.

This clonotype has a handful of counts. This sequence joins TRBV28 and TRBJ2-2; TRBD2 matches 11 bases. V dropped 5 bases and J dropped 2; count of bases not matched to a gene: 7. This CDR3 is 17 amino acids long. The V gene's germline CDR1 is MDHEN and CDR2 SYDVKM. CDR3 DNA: TGTGCCAGCAGTCCCCCGACTAGCGGGGCCAACACCGGGGAGCTGTTTTTT. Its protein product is CASSPPTSGANTGELFF. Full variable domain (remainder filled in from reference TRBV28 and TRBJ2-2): DVKVTQSSRYLVKRTGEKVFLECVQDMDHENMFWYRQDPGLGLRLIYFSYDVKMKEKGDIPEGYSVSREKKERFSLILESASTNQTSMYLCASSPPTSGANTGELFFGEGSRLTVL.

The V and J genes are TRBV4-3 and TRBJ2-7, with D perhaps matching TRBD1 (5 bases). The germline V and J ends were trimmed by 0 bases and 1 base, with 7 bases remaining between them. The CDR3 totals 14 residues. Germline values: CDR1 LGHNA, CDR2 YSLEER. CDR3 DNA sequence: TGCGCCAGCAGCCAAGAAAGACAGTCCTACGAGCAGTACTTC. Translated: CASSQERQSYEQYF.

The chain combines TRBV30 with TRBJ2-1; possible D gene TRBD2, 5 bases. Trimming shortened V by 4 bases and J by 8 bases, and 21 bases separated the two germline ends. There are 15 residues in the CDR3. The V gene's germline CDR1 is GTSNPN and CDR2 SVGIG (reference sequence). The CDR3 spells CAWTHAGLSPHEQFF. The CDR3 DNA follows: TGTGCCTGGACGCACGCAGGACTCAGCCCCCATGAGCAGTTCTTC.

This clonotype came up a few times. The CDR3 coding sequence is TGTGCCAGCAGTGGGTTTGGCGGGAGTGCCATCTACAATGAGCAGTTCTTC. Protein product: CASSGFGGSAIYNEQFF. The genes are TRBV25-1 and TRBJ2-1; 7 bases are a match to TRBD2. With V trimmed by 4 bases and J by 3 bases, 12 bases remained unmatched. The CDR3 runs 17 residues. CDR1 is MGHDK, CDR2 SYGVNS, per germline. Looking up the rest from reference TRBV25-1 and TRBJ2-1 gives the full variable domain: EADIYQTPRYLVIGTGKKITLECSQTMGHDKMYWYQQDPGMELHLIHYSYGVNSTEKGDLSSESTVSRIRTEHFPLTLESARPSHTSQYLCASSGFGGSAIYNEQFFGPGTRLTVL.

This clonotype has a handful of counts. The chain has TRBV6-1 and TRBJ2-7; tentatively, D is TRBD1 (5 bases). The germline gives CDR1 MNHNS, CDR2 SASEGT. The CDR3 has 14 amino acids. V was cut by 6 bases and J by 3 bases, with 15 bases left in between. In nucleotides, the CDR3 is TGTGCCAGCAGCCTTCCAGGGTGGGACTACGAGCAGTACTTC. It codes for CASSLPGWDYEQYF.

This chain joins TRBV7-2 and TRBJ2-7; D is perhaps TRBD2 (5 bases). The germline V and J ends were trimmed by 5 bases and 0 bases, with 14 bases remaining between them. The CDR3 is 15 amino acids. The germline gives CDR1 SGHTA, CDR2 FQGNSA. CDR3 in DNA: TGTGCCAGCAGCCCCTTAGCGTCTGTCTCCTACGAGCAGTACTTC. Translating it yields CASSPLASVSYEQYF.

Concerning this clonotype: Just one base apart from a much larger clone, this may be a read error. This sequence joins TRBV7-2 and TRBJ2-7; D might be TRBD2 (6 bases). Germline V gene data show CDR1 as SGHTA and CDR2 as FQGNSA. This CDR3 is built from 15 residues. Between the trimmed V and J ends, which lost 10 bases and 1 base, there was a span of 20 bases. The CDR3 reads CATTPGPGASYEQYF. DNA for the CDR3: TGTGCCACCACACCGGGGCCGGGAGCATCCTACGAGCAGTACTTC. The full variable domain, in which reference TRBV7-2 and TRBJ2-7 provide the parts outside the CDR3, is GAGVSQSPSNKVTEKGKDVELRCDPISGHTALYWYRQSLGQGLEFLIYFQGNSAPDKSGLPSDRFSAERTGGSVSTLTIQRTQQEDSAVYLCATTPGPGASYEQYFGPGTRLTVT.

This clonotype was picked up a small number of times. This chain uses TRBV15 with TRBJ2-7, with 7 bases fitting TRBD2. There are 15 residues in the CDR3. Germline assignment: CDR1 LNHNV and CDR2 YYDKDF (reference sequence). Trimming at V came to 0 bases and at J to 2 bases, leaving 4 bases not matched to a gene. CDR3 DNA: TGTGCCACCAGCAGAGATAGCGGGTCAACCTACGAGCAGTACTTC. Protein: CATSRDSGSTYEQYF.

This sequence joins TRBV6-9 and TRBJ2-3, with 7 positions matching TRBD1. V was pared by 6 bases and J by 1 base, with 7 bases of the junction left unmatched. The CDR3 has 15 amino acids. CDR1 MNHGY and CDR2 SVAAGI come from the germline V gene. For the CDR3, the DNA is TGTGCCAGCAGCTATGGAACAGGGGGCACAGATACGCAGTATTTT. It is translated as CASSYGTGGTDTQYF.

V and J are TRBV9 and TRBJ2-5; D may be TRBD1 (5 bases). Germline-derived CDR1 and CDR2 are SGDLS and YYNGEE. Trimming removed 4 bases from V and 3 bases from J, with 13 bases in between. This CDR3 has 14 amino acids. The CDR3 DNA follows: TGTGCCAGCAGCTTAGTGCGCAGGGAAGAGACCCAGTACTTC. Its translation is CASSLVRREETQYF.

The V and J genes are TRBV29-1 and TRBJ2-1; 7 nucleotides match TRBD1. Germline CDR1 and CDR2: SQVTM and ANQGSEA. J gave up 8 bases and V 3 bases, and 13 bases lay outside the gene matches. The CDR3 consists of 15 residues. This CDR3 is CSVESFRGSQYEQFF. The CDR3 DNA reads TGCAGCGTTGAGTCTTTCAGGGGGTCACAATATGAGCAGTTCTTC.

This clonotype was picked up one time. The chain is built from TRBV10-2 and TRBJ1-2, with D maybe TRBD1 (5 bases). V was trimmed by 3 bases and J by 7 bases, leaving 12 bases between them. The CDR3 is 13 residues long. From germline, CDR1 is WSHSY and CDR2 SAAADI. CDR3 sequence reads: CASSDPGVRGYTF. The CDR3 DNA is TGCGCCAGCAGTGACCCGGGGGTGCGTGGCTACACCTTC.

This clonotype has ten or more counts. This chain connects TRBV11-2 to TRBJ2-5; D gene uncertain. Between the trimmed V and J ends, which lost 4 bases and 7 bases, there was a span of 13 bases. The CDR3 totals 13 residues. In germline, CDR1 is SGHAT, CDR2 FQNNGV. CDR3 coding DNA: TGTGCCAGCAGCTGGGTGGCCGGTGGGACCCAGTACTTC. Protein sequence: CASSWVAGGTQYF.

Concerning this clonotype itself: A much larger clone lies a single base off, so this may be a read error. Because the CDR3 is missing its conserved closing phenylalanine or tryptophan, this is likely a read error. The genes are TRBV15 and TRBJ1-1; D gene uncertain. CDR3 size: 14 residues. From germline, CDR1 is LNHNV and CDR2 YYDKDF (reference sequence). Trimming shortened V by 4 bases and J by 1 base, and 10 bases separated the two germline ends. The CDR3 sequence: CATSMNRGNTEAFL. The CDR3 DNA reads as TGTGCCACCAGCATGAATCGGGGGAACACTGAAGCTTTCCTT.

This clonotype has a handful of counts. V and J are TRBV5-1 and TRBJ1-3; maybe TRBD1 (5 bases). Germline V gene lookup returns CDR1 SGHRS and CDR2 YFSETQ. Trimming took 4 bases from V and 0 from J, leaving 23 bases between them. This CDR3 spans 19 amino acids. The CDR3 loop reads CASSQGRRDGTSSGNTIYF. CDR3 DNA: TGCGCCAGCAGCCAGGGACGACGAGACGGGACGAGCTCTGGAAACACCATATATTTT.